This T cell receptor (beta chain) appears in the sequencing data of a study of CD8 T cells in ankylosing spondylitis. It was by quantitative 5'-RACE with molecular barcodes that TCR beta libraries were made. TCRdb called the 5' RACE reads again in MiXCR, with one record for every CDR3 protein. The sample shows about 210,000 distinct CDR3 sequences, around 7.9% of them seen only once. The V gene lost 3 bases and the J gene lost 1 base, with 8 bases spanning the gap. The CDR3 length is 14 residues. Germline lookup yields CDR1 KGHDR and CDR2 SFDVKD. In this sample, this clonotype turned up many times. Its antigen is not known. Study observations and caveats: Disease-linked clones had a CD8+ phenotype and relatively low frequency in peripheral blood. Prior literature has documented some motif variants in synovial fluid and blood from reactive arthritis. Blood of patients with ankylosing spondylitis appeared to be characterized by a TCR beta motif of eight highly homologous variants. As reported, disease-linked clones showed significant enrichment in matched ankylosing spondylitis synovial fluid.

The receptor comes from a male donor with ankylosing spondylitis. The sample comprised blood, either unsorted or a sorted T cell fraction (not recorded which). The chain recombines TRBV24-1 with TRBJ1-2, with TRBD1 as a possible D gene (5 bases). The CDR3 spells CATSDPTDNYGYTF. DNA for the CDR3: TGTGCCACCAGTGATCCGACAGATAACTATGGCTACACCTTC.